What follows describes a single TCR beta chain. The antigen remains undetermined. After removal of 8 bases from V and 5 bases from J, the junction contained 6 bases not matched to a gene. In germline, CDR1 is MNHEY, CDR2 SVGAGI. The CDR3 is made up of 14 amino acids. The data were obtained in a study of T cell responses to AZD1222 COVID-19 vaccine. General study points: Baseline seropositivity occurred in only 5 or 6 AZD1222 recipients.

This table comes from immunoSEQ multiplex PCR, and its TCRdb copy is limited to in-frame clones, with some not included. The sample has approximately 110,000 clones, 87% seen once. The chain is built from TRBV6-5 and TRBJ1-5; 10 positions match TRBD1. Here the sequenced sample was peripheral blood, taken 28 days after the second AZD1222 dose. The TCR was taken from an adult who received the AZD1222 COVID-19 vaccine. CDR3 in amino acids: CASGDRGDDQPQHF. The CDR3 DNA reads TGTGCCAGCGGGGACAGGGGAGACGATCAGCCCCAGCATTTT.